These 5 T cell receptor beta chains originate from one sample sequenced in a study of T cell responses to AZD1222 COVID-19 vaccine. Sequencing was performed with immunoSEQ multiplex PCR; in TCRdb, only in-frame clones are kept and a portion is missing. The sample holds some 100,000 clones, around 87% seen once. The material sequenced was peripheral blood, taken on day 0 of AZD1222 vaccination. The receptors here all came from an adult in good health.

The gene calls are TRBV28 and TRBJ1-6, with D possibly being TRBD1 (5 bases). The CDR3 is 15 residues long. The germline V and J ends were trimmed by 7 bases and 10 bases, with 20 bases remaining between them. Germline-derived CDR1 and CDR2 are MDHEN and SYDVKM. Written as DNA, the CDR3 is TGTGCCAGCATTGGGGGAGGGGCCCGTGGGTCACCCCTCCACTTT. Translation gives CASIGGGARGSPLHF. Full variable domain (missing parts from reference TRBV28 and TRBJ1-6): DVKVTQSSRYLVKRTGEKVFLECVQDMDHENMFWYRQDPGLGLRLIYFSYDVKMKEKGDIPEGYSVSREKKERFSLILESASTNQTSMYLCASIGGGARGSPLHFGNGTRLTVT.

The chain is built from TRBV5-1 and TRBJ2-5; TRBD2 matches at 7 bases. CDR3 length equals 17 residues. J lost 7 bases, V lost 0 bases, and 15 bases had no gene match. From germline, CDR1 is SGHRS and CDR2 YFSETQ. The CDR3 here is CASSLVVIADRGRTQYF. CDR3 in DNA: TGCGCCAGCAGCTTGGTGGTGATAGCGGACCGCGGGAGGACCCAGTACTTC.

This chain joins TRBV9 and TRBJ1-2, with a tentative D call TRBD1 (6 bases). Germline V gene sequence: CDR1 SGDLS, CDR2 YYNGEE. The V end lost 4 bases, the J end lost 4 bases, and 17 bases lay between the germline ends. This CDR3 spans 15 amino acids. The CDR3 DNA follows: TGTGCCAGCAGCCCAGGACCGGGGGCGGCCTATGGCTACACCTTC. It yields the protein CASSPGPGAAYGYTF.

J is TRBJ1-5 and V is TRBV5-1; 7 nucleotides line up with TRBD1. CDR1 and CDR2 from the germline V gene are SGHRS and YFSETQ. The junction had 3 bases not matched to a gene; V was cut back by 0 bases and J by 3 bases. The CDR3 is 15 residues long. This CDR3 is CASSLDGTANQPQHF. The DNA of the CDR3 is TGCGCCAGCAGCTTGGACGGGACAGCCAATCAGCCCCAGCATTTT.

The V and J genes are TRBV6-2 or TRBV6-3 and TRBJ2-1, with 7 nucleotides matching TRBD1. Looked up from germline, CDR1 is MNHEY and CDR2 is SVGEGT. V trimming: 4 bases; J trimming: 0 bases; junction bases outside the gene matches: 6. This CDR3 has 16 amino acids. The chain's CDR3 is CASSSSGDSSYNEQFF. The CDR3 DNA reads TGTGCCAGCAGTTCTTCAGGGGACAGCTCCTACAATGAGCAGTTCTTC.